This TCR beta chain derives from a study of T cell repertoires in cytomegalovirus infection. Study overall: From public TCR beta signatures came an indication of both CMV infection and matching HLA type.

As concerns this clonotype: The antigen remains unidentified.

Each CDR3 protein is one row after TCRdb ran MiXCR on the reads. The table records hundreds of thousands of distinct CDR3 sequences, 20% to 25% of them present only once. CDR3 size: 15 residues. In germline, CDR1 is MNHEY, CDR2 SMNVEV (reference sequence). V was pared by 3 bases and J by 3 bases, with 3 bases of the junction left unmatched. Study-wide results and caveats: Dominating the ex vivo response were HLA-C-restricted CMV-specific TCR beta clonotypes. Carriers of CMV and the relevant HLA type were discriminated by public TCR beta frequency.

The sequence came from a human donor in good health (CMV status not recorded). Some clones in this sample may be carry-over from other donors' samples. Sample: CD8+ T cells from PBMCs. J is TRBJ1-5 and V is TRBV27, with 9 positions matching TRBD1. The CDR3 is CASSFTGGPNQPQHF. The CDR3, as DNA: TGTGCCAGCAGTTTCACAGGGGGCCCCAATCAGCCCCAGCATTTT.